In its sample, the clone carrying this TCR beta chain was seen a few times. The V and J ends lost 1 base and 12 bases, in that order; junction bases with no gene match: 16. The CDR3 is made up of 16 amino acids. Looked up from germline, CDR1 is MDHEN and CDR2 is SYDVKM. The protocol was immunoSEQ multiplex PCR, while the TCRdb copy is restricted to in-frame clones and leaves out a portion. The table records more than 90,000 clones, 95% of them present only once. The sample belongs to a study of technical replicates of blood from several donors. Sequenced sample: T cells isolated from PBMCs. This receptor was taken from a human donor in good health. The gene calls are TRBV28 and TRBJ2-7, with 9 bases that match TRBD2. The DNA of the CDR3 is TGTGCCAGCAGTTTATTGGGTATTAGCGGGGGAAGTCGGCCGTACTTC. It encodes CASSLLGISGGSRPYF.